Below, one T cell receptor beta chain is given with its context. Its antigen is unidentified. Germline V gene data show CDR1 as SSHAT and CDR2 as FNYEAQ (reference sequence). This CDR3 has 14 amino acids. V lost 6 bases to trimming and J lost 2 bases; unmatched junction nucleotides: 6. Clones were read by immunoSEQ multiplex PCR, and TCRdb kept only the in-frame ones, dropping some. The table has about 41,000 clones, 77% seen once; the top ten hold 2.9%. The sample belongs to a study of vaccination effects on CD4 cells after COVID-19. Turning to the study itself: Vaccine administered to participants consisted of two doses of either BNT162b2 or mRNA-1273.

With the ViraFEST assay, the study expanded antigen-specific CD4+ T cells using viral peptide pools, then sequenced them. Isolating CD4+ T cells followed more than 9 days of culture. The healthy vaccine recipients, who had no prior SARS-CoV-2 infection, showed negative nucleocapsid antibodies. IL-2 medium took the place of half the medium on both days 3 and 7. Sequenced material: CD4+ T cells from PBMCs cultured with HCoV-NL63 spike peptides, taken before COVID-19 vaccination. This sequence originates from a human donor who received a COVID-19 vaccine. V usage is TRBV7-7 and J usage is TRBJ2-5; TRBD2 matches at 7 bases. The CDR3 loop is CASSSLAAQETQYF. DNA of the CDR3: TGTGCCAGCAGTTCTCTAGCGGCGCAAGAGACCCAGTACTTC.